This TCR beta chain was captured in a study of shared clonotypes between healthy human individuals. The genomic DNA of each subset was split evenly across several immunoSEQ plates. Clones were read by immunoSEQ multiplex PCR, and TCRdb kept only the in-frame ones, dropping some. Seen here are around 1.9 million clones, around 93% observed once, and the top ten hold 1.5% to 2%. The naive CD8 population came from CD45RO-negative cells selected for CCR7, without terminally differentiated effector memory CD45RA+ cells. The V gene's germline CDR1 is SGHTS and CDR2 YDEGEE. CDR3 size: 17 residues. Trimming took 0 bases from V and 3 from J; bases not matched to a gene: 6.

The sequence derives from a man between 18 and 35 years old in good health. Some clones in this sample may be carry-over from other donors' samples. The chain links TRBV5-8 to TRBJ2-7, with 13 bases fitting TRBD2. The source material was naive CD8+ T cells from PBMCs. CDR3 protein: CASSLGTSGSNYYEQYF. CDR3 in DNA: TGTGCCAGCAGCTTGGGGACTAGCGGGAGCAACTACTACGAGCAGTACTTC.